One and the same sample provided the 3 T cell receptor beta chains below, sequenced in a study of identical twins. Each CDR3 protein gets one entry after TCRdb re-called the 5' RACE reads with MiXCR. Of approximately 670,000 distinct CDR3 sequences listed, 6% to 6.5% were seen once; the top ten hold about 2%. Sequenced material: naive T cells sorted from blood. The receptors were sampled from a man younger than 30 in good health.

At least ten counts were recorded for this clonotype. The rearrangement uses TRBV10-3 and TRBJ1-5, with D possibly being TRBD1 (6 bases). This CDR3 has 16 residues. The germline V and J ends were trimmed by 0 bases and 5 bases, with 14 bases remaining between them. Looked up from germline, CDR1 is ENHRY and CDR2 is SYGVKD. The CDR3 sequence is CAISESGGRSHQPQHF. CDR3 nucleotides: TGTGCCATCAGTGAGTCGGGGGGGCGATCGCATCAGCCCCAGCATTTT.

The chain combines TRBV7-9 with TRBJ2-1; no firm D call. The V gene's germline CDR1 is SEHNR and CDR2 FQNEAQ (reference sequence). V lost 2 bases, J lost 5 bases, and 7 bases lay in between. The CDR3 has 13 amino acids. The CDR3 DNA follows: TGTGCCAGCAGCTTAAGGCTCGACAATGAGCAGTTCTTC. Protein: CASSLRLDNEQFF.

This clonotype showed up many times. This chain joins TRBV12-3 or TRBV12-4 and TRBJ1-2; weak D call: TRBD1 (6 bases). Trimming left V 3 bases short and J 2 bases short, with 13 bases between. CDR3 length: 15 residues. CDR3 coding DNA: TGTGCCAGCAGTTTTGTCAGGGGCGGAAACTATGGCTACACCTTC. Translation: CASSFVRGGNYGYTF.